A single sample gave rise to the 4 T cell receptor beta chains below, sequenced in a study of T cell therapy after organ transplantation. Antigens of these TCRs are unknown. Time point meaning: 20-29 weeks after completion of therapy. The assay was immunoSEQ multiplex PCR, and TCRdb's table has in-frame clones only and misses some. This sample carries roughly 20,000 clones, 84% of them seen once, and the ten largest clones take under 45%. The sequenced sample was CD8+ T cells from blood, obtained after autologous CMV-specific T cell therapy. These TCRs come from a human patient who had received a solid organ transplant and had CMV disease. Some T cells may arise from the graft donor.

The V call is TRBV27, the J call TRBJ1-2, with 12 bases fitting TRBD1. V lost 5 bases and J lost 4; bases outside the gene matches: 5. CDR3 length equals 15 residues. The germline V gene encodes CDR1 MNHEY and CDR2 SMNVEV (reference sequence). The CDR3 loop is CASSDRDRGPYGYTF. The CDR3 bases are TGTGCCAGCAGTGACCGGGACAGGGGGCCCTATGGCTACACCTTC.

The chain is built from TRBV6-5 and TRBJ2-7; no clear D gene. The germline gives CDR1 MNHEY, CDR2 SVGAGI. The CDR3 sequence is 14 residues long. V was trimmed by 6 bases and J by 3 bases, leaving 15 bases between them. In DNA, the CDR3 is TGTGCCAGCAGCGTTTCCCCCCCGGTCTACGAGCAGTACTTC. Translation: CASSVSPPVYEQYF.

The chain has TRBV4-3 and TRBJ2-7; 7 bases agree with TRBD1. The length of the CDR3 is 14 residues. The junction had 6 bases not matched to a gene; V was cut back by 4 bases and J by 3 bases. Per germline, CDR1 LGHNA and CDR2 YSLEER. The CDR3 region has the DNA TGCGCCAGCAGCCCCGGGACAGTAGGCTACGAGCAGTACTTC. Translation gives CASSPGTVGYEQYF.

The V call is TRBV5-4, the J call TRBJ1-5; the match to TRBD1 covers 8 bases. The CDR3 is 13 amino acids. In germline, CDR1 is SGHNT, CDR2 YYREEE (reference sequence). The V and J ends lost 4 bases and 9 bases, in that order; junction bases with no gene match: 6. The CDR3 region is CASSMDRARPQHF. CDR3 in DNA: TGTGCCAGCAGCATGGACAGGGCGCGGCCCCAGCATTTT. Supplemented by reference TRBV5-4 and TRBJ1-5, the full variable domain reads ETGVTQSPTHLIKTRGQQVTLRCSSQSGHNTVSWYQQALGQGPQFIFQYYREEENGRGNFPPRFSGLQFPNYSSELNVNALELDDSALYLCASSMDRARPQHFGDGTRLSIL.